Many counts were recorded for the clone carrying this T cell receptor beta chain. Its antigen is undetermined. The data originate from a study of neurological immune-mediated disorders. Study results and limitations: The study found no CDR3 amino acid sequences shared by expanded clones across subjects, suggesting private repertoires in all groups.

5'RACE generated cDNA with 10-nucleotide random UMIs. Sequencing of 15-18 subjects in each run yielded over 160 million TCR-beta sequences. One entry per CDR3 protein results from TCRdb running MiXCR on the 5' RACE reads. The data show tens of thousands of distinct CDR3 sequences, around 5.8% seen once. Looked up from germline, CDR1 is ENHRY and CDR2 is SYGVKD. CDR3 length: 14 amino acids. Trimming removed 8 bases at V and 3 bases at J, with 16 bases between. The chain uses TRBV10-3 and TRBJ1-2; D call uncertain. The sequence was obtained from a woman aged 18-29 years with multiple sclerosis. Specimen: CD4+ T cells from blood. For the CDR3, the DNA is TGTGCCATCTCCAGAGCCGCGTCAGACTATGGCTACACCTTC. It yields the protein CAISRAASDYGYTF.